The 15 T cell receptor beta chains reported below all come from one sample, sequenced in a study of shared clonotypes between healthy human individuals. Here immunoSEQ multiplex PCR was the method, and the copy in TCRdb shows in-frame clones only, minus some. The sample consists of around 340,000 clones, around four fifths of them appearing once. The sample was memory CD4+ T cells sorted from blood. Subset here: CD45RA-negative fraction. The receptors were gathered from a man aged 25 to 40 in good health.

This chain links TRBV5-1 with TRBJ2-3; D is perhaps TRBD2 (7 bases). The CDR3 totals 16 residues. Germline lookup yields CDR1 SGHRS and CDR2 YFSETQ. V lost 3 bases and J 1 base, leaving 15 bases between the germline ends. CDR3 sequence (DNA): TGCGCCAGCAGCTACCGACAGGCGGGGGGCACAGATACGCAGTATTTT. This encodes CASSYRQAGGTDTQYF.

This sequence joins TRBV6-8 and TRBJ1-1, with D tentatively TRBD1 (6 bases). CDR3 length: 13 residues. Looked up from germline, CDR1 is MNHGY and CDR2 is SAAAGT. Deletions cut 2 bases from V and 10 bases from J, with 14 bases between. The CDR3 nucleotides read TGTGCCAGCAGTTACCCCCGGGACAATCGAGCTTTCTTT. Its translation is CASSYPRDNRAFF.

The sample holds one count of this clone. The rearrangement joins TRBV7-6 to TRBJ2-7; no firm D call. CDR3 length: 12 amino acids. Per the germline V gene, CDR1 is SGHVS and CDR2 is FNYEAQ. V was shortened by 1 base and J by 7 bases, with 8 bases between the two germline ends. The CDR3 region is CASSLVMNEQYF. CDR3 DNA sequence: TGTGCCAGCAGCTTAGTTATGAATGAGCAGTACTTC.

The chain employs TRBV19 and TRBJ2-7; 7 nucleotides line up with TRBD1. The CDR3 covers 14 residues. The J segment lost 6 bases and the V segment lost 6 bases, leaving 11 bases of the junction unmatched. CDR1 and CDR2 (germline): LNHDA, SQIVND (reference sequence). The CDR3 coding sequence is TGTGCCAGTAGAGCCGCGACAGGGATGGGCGAGCAGTACTTC. The encoded protein is CASRAATGMGEQYF. The whole variable domain, filled in from reference TRBV19 and TRBJ2-7, reads DGGITQSPKYLFRKEGQNVTLSCEQNLNHDAMYWYRQDPGQGLRLIYYSQIVNDFQKGDIAEGYSVSREKKESFPLTVTSAQKNPTAFYLCASRAATGMGEQYFGPGTRLTVT.

This chain joins TRBV4-2 and TRBJ1-5, with no clear D. The CDR3 has 13 amino acids. The ends were cut back, 4 bases at V and 4 bases at J, with 8 bases in the middle. The V gene's germline CDR1 is LGHNA and CDR2 YNFKEQ. The CDR3 loop is CASSLQTNQPQHF. CDR3 in DNA: TGTGCCAGCAGCCTCCAGACAAATCAGCCCCAGCATTTT.

This clone was seen a handful of times. The gene calls are TRBV12-5 and TRBJ1-5; TRBD1 matches 7 bases. The CDR3 is made up of 13 amino acids. The germline gives CDR1 LGHNT, CDR2 FRNRAP. V shed 1 base and J 6 bases; nucleotides not matched to a gene: 0. CDR3 loop: CASGLDRGQPQHF. CDR3 DNA sequence: TGTGCTAGTGGTTTGGACAGGGGTCAGCCCCAGCATTTT.

The gene calls are TRBV5-1 and TRBJ2-1, with TRBD1 identical over 7 bases. The CDR3 is 15 residues long. V gave up 4 bases and J gave up 3 bases; unmatched junction bases: 7. Germline values: CDR1 SGHRS, CDR2 YFSETQ. CDR3 region: CASSAQGKDYNEQFF. The CDR3, as DNA: TGCGCCAGCAGCGCACAGGGGAAGGACTACAATGAGCAGTTCTTC.

This chain uses TRBV5-6 with TRBJ2-5; 7 positions agree with TRBD2. The V and J ends lost 0 bases and 3 bases, in that order; junction bases with no gene match: 8. Germline CDR1 is SGHDT and CDR2 is YYEEEE. This CDR3 is built from 16 residues. Written as DNA, the CDR3 is TGTGCCAGCAGCTTGGCCGGTGGAGGGAGGGAAGAGACCCAGTACTTC. Translated, it gives CASSLAGGGREETQYF.

The J gene is TRBJ1-2, the V gene TRBV5-5; D might be TRBD1 (6 bases). The CDR3 is 15 residues long. V was cut by 4 bases and J by 8 bases, with 21 bases left in between. Germline V gene lookup returns CDR1 SGHKS and CDR2 YYEKEE (reference sequence). The CDR3 loop reads CASSRTLSRDTGYTF. DNA for the CDR3: TGTGCCAGCAGCCGTACCCTCAGCCGGGACACCGGCTACACCTTC. The full variable domain, with the rest looked up from reference TRBV5-5 and TRBJ1-2, is DAGVTQSPTHLIKTRGQQVTLRCSPISGHKSVSWYQQVLGQGPQFIFQYYEKEERGRGNFPDRFSARQFPNYSSELNVNALLLGDSALYLCASSRTLSRDTGYTFGSGTRLTVV.

The chain uses TRBV5-4 and TRBJ2-7; tentatively, D is TRBD2 (6 bases). The CDR3 covers 14 residues. Germline CDR1 and CDR2: SGHNT and YYREEE (reference sequence). Trimming stripped 0 bases from V and 7 bases from J, with 14 bases between. The CDR3 sequence is CASSLAQGGEEQYF. The CDR3 DNA is TGTGCCAGCAGCTTGGCCCAGGGAGGAGAGGAGCAGTACTTC.

The chain carries TRBV11-2 and TRBJ2-1; possible D gene TRBD2, 6 bases. V lost 5 bases and J 2 bases, leaving 16 bases between the germline ends. CDR1 is SGHAT and CDR2 is FQNNGV in the germline V gene. The CDR3 has 16 residues. The CDR3 DNA follows: TGTGCCAGCAGCACGAGCGGGTGGGGACCCTACAATGAGCAGTTCTTC. It specifies CASSTSGWGPYNEQFF. Drawing the rest from reference TRBV11-2 and TRBJ2-1, the complete variable domain is EAGVAQSPRYKIIEKRQSVAFWCNPISGHATLYWYQQILGQGPKLLIQFQNNGVVDDSQLPKDRFSAERLKGVDSTLKIQPAKLEDSAVYLCASSTSGWGPYNEQFFGPGTRLTVL.

J is TRBJ2-2 and V is TRBV9, with 11 nucleotides matching TRBD2. Losses at the gene ends were 4 bases for V and 7 bases for J; bases not matched to a gene: 6. This CDR3 spans 15 amino acids. The germline CDR1 and CDR2 sequences are SGDLS and YYNGEE. CDR3 in amino acids: CASSTSGRLGGELFF. CDR3 in DNA: TGTGCCAGCAGCACTAGCGGGAGATTAGGCGGGGAGCTGTTTTTT.

The chain couples TRBV6-1 to TRBJ2-1; D gene unclear. V lost 5 bases and J lost 9, with 14 bases in between. The germline V gene has CDR1 MNHNS and CDR2 SASEGT. This CDR3 is built from 13 residues. CDR3: CASSISRSPEQFF. CDR3 nucleotides: TGTGCCAGCAGTATTTCCAGAAGCCCTGAGCAGTTCTTC.

The chain joins TRBV7-3 to TRBJ2-3; D gene unclear. Trimming stripped 3 bases from V and 2 bases from J, with 9 bases between. Germline V lookup: CDR1 SGHTA, CDR2 FQGTGA. The length of the CDR3 is 14 residues. The CDR3 loop is CASSLGGYTDTQYF. The CDR3 DNA reads as TGTGCCAGCAGCTTGGGCGGATACACAGATACGCAGTATTTT. The full variable domain, in which reference TRBV7-3 and TRBJ2-3 provide the parts outside the CDR3, is GAGVSQTPSNKVTEKGKYVELRCDPISGHTALYWYRQSLGQGPEFLIYFQGTGAADDSGLPNDRFFAVRPEGSVSTLKIQRTERGDSAVYLCASSLGGYTDTQYFGPGTRLTVL.

The rearrangement uses TRBV7-2 and TRBJ1-2; unclear D gene. Germline V gene lookup returns CDR1 SGHTA and CDR2 FQGNSA. With 5 bases removed from V and 3 bases from J, the gap between germline ends came to 19 bases. The CDR3 consists of 16 residues. The DNA for the CDR3 is TGTGCCAGCAGCCCCCCCTCGGGTTGGGGATACTATGGCTACACCTTC. It translates to CASSPPSGWGYYGYTF.